What follows are 4 T cell receptor beta chains derived from one specimen sequenced in a study of beta chain features in type 1 diabetes (dated 2018 in TCRdb). Receptor amplification or capture employed the immunoSEQ multiplex PCR assay. The entire isolated RNA was reverse transcribed using the High Capacity cDNA Reverse Transcription Kit, and thus expressed TCRB transcripts were sequenced. Entries here come from immuneACCESS through TCRdb and include only in-frame sequences with V and J called. Some clones fail to appear in such tables; in the studies checked, an unresolved V gene covers under half of the shortfall, and the cause of the remainder is unknown. This sample holds under 250,000 clones; 25% to 35% were observed only once. The ten largest make up roughly 4% of the sample. Sequenced material: central memory CD4+ T cells from blood. These receptors all come from a man aged 30 to 39 in good health.

V and J are TRBV6-6 and TRBJ2-5, with 15 bases identical to TRBD2. With 8 bases clipped from V and 5 bases from J, the junction kept 9 bases outside the gene matches. Germline loops: CDR1 MNHNY, CDR2 SVGAGI (reference sequence). The CDR3 length is 16 residues. Here the CDR3 DNA reads TGTGCCAGCTCCCCAACGGGACTAGCGGGAGGCGAGACCCAGTACTTC. Translated: CASSPTGLAGGETQYF.

As for this clone: This CDR3 is also generated by other DNA sequences in the sample. V is TRBV7-9 and J is TRBJ2-3; 11 positions agree with TRBD2. Germline CDR1 and CDR2: SEHNR and FQNEAQ (reference sequence). The CDR3 is made up of 15 amino acids. V was clipped by 5 bases and J by 3 bases; unmatched bases: 4. The CDR3 DNA follows: TGTGCCAGCAGCCCAGGGACTAGCGGTACAGATACGCAGTATTTT. Protein: CASSPGTSGTDTQYF.

V gene TRBV5-4 combines with J gene TRBJ2-1; D gene uncertain. Germline V gene data show CDR1 as SGHNT and CDR2 as YYREEE (reference sequence). V lost 1 base, J lost 5 bases, and 7 bases lay in between. CDR3 length: 13 residues. CDR3 sequence: CASSLWENNEQFF. CDR3 sequence (DNA): TGTGCCAGCAGCTTGTGGGAAAACAATGAGCAGTTCTTC.

The V and J genes are TRBV11-2 and TRBJ2-1; D remains ambiguous. This CDR3 has 13 residues. Trimming pared 5 bases from V and 4 bases from J, leaving 9 bases between. Per germline, CDR1 SGHAT and CDR2 FQNNGV. The CDR3 here is CASSLGDYNEQFF. In DNA, the CDR3 is TGTGCCAGCAGCCTTGGGGATTACAATGAGCAGTTCTTC.